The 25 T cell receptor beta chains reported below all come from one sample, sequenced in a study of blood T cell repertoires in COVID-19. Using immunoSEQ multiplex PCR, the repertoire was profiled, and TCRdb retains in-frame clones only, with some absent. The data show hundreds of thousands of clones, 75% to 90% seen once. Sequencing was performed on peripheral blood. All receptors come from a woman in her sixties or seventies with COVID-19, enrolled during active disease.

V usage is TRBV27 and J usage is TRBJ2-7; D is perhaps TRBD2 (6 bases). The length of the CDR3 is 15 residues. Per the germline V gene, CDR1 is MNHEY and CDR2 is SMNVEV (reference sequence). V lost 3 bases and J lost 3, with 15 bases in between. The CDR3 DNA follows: TGTGCCAGCAGTTTGGGCGGGGTGGGGGTCTACGAGCAGTACTTC. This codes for CASSLGGVGVYEQYF.

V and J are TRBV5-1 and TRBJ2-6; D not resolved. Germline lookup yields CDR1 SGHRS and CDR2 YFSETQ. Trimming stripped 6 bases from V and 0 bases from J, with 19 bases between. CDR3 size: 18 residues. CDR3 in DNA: TGCGCCAGCATCGTGGGTGGGCACGAGCTCTCTGGGGCCAACGTCCTGACTTTC. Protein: CASIVGGHELSGANVLTF.

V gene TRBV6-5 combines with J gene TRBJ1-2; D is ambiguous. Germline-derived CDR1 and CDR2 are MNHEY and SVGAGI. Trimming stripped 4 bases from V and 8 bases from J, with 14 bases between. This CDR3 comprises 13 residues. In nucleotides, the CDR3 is TGTGCCAGCAGTTCGGACGGGATCCGGGGCTACACCTTC. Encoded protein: CASSSDGIRGYTF.

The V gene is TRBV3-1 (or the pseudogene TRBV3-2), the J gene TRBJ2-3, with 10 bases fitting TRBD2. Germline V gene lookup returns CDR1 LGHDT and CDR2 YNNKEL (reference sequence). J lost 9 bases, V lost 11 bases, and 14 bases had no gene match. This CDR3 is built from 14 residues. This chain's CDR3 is CAGPYSGGAGTQYF. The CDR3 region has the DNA TGTGCCGGCCCGTACAGCGGGGGGGCAGGCACGCAGTATTTT.

CDR3 amino acids: CASSSLPGVQPQHF. For the CDR3, the DNA is TGTGCCAGCAGTTCCCTCCCAGGGGTTCAGCCCCAGCATTTT. The chain combines TRBV27 with TRBJ1-5; possible D gene TRBD1, 6 bases. Germline lookup yields CDR1 MNHEY and CDR2 SMNVEV (reference sequence). This CDR3 is built from 14 residues. V lost 4 bases and J lost 6, with 13 bases in between.

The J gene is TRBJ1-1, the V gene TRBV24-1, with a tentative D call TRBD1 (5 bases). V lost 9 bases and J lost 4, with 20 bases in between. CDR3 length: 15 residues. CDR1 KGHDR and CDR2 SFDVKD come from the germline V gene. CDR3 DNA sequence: TGTGCCACCTCCGGGGTGGTGGGGGGGACCACTGAAGCTTTCTTT. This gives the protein CATSGVVGGTTEAFF.

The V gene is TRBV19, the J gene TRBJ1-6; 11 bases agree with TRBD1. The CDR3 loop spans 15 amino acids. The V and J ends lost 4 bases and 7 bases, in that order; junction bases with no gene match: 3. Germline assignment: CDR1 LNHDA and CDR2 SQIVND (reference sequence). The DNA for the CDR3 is TGTGCCAGTAGTACCGGGACAGGGGGAAATTCACCCCTCCACTTT. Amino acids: CASSTGTGGNSPLHF.

The CDR3 sequence: CASNPSGPPTANYGYTF. Written as DNA, the CDR3 is TGTGCCAGCAACCCATCCGGGCCACCGACAGCTAACTATGGCTACACCTTC. The chain joins TRBV5-8 to TRBJ1-2, with D tentatively TRBD1 (5 bases). Germline CDR1 SGHTS, CDR2 YDEGEE. V lost 6 bases and J lost 0, with 21 bases in between. The CDR3 covers 17 residues.

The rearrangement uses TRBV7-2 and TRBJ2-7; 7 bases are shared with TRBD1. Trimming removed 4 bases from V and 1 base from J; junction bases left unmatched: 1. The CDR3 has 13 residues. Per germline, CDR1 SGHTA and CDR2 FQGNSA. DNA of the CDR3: TGTGCCAGCAGCTGGGGACAGTCCTACGAGCAGTACTTC. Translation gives CASSWGQSYEQYF.

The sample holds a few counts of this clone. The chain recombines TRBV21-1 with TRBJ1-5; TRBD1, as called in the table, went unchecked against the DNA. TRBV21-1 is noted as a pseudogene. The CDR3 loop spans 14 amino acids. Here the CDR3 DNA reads TGTGCCAGCCCACCCCGACAGACCAATCAGCCCCAGCATTTT. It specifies CASPPRQTNQPQHF.

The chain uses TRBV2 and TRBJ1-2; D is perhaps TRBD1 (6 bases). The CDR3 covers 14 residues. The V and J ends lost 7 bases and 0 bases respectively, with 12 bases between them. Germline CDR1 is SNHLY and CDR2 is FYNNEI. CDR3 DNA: TGTGCCAGCACCCCGGACAGAGCTAACTATGGCTACACCTTC. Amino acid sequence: CASTPDRANYGYTF.

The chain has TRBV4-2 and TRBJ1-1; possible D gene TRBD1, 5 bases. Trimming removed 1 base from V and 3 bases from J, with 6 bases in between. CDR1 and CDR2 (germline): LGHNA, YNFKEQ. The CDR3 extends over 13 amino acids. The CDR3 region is CASSQGRDTEAFF. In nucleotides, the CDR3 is TGTGCCAGCAGCCAAGGCAGGGACACTGAAGCTTTCTTT.

Written as DNA, the CDR3 is TGTGCCAACCAACAGGGGGTGTGGAATCAGCCCCAGCATTTT. Its translation: CANQQGVWNQPQHF. The chain recombines TRBV21-1 with TRBJ1-5; whether TRBD1, the table's D call, matches the DNA was not checked. TRBV21-1 is shown as a pseudogene. This CDR3 is built from 14 residues.

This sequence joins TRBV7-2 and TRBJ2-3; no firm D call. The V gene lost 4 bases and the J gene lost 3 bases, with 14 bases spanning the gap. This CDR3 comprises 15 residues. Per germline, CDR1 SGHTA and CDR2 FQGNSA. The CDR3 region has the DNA TGTGCCAGCAGCTCCCCGGGTACGTCTACAGATACGCAGTATTTT. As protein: CASSSPGTSTDTQYF.

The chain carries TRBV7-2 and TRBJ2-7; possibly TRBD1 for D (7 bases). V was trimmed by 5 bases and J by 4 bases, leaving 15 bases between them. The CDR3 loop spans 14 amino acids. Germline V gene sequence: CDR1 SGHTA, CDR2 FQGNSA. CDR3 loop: CASSPQGGGYEQYF. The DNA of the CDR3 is TGTGCCAGCAGCCCCCAGGGGGGCGGGTACGAGCAGTACTTC.

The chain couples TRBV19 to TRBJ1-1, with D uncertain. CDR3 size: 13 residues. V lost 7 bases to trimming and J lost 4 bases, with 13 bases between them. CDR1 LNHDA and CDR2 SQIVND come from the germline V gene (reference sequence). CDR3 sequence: CASKPQRTTEAFF. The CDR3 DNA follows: TGTGCCAGTAAACCCCAGCGGACCACTGAAGCTTTCTTT.

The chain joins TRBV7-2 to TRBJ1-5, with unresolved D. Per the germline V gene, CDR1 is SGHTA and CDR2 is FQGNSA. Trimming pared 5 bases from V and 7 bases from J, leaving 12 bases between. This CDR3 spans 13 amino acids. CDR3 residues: CASSRTGDQPQHF. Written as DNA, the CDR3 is TGTGCCAGCAGCAGGACTGGAGACCAGCCCCAGCATTTT.

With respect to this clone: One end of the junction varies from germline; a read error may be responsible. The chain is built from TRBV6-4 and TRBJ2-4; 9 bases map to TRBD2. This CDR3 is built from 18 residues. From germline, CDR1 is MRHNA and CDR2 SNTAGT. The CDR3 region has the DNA TGTGCCAGCAGTGACGTCGGTAGCGGGGGAATTTCCAAAAACATTCAGTATTTC. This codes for CASSDVGSGGISKNIQYF.

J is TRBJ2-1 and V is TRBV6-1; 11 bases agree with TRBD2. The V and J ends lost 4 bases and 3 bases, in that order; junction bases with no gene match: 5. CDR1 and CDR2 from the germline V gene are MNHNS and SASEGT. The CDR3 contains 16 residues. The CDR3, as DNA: TGTGCCAGCAGTGGAGATAGCGGGGGGGTCTACAATGAGCAGTTCTTC. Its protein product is CASSGDSGGVYNEQFF.

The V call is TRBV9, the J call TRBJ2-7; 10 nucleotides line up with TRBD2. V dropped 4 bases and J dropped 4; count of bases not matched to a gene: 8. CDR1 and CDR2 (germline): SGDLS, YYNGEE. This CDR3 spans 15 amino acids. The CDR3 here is CASSHGLADVYEQYF. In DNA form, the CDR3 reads TGTGCCAGCAGCCATGGACTAGCGGACGTGTACGAGCAGTACTTC. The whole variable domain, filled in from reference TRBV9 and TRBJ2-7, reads DSGVTQTPKHLITATGQRVTLRCSPRSGDLSVYWYQQSLDQGLQFLIQYYNGEERAKGNILERFSAQQFPDLHSELNLSSLELGDSALYFCASSHGLADVYEQYFGPGTRLTVT.

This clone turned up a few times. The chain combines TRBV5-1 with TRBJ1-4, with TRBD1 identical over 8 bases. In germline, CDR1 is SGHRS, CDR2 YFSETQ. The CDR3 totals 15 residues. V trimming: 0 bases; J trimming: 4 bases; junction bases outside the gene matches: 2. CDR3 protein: CASSLGDRSNEKLFF. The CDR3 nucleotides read TGCGCCAGCAGCTTGGGGGACAGGAGTAATGAAAAACTGTTTTTT.

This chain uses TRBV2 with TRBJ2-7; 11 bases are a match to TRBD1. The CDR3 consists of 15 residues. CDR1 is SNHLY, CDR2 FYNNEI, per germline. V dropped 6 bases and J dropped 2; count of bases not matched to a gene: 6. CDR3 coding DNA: TGTGCCAGCAGCGAACCGGGACAGGGGGCCTACGAGCAGTACTTC. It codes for CASSEPGQGAYEQYF.

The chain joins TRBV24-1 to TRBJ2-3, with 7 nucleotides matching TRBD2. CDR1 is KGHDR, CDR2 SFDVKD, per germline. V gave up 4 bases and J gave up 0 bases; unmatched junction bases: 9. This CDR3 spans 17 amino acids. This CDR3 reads CATSEGSGTPSTDTQYF. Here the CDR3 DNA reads TGTGCCACCAGTGAGGGGAGCGGGACCCCTAGCACAGATACGCAGTATTTT.

The CDR3 sequence is CASRERQGSYEQYF. The CDR3 DNA sequence: TGTGCCAGCAGAGAGCGACAGGGGTCCTACGAGCAGTACTTC. The genes are TRBV2 and TRBJ2-7; TRBD1 aligns across 8 bases. The CDR3 is 14 residues long. Looked up from germline, CDR1 is SNHLY and CDR2 is FYNNEI. The V gene end was trimmed by 6 bases and the J gene end by 1 base; junction bases not matched to a gene: 5.

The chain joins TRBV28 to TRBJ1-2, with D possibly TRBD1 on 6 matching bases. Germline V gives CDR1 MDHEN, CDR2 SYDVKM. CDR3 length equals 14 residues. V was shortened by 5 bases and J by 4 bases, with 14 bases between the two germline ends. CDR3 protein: CASSRNRAFYGYTF. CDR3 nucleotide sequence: TGTGCCAGCAGTCGAAACAGGGCTTTCTATGGCTACACCTTC.